This T cell receptor (beta chain) was sequenced in a study of Ad26.COV2.S vaccination and SARS-CoV-2 variants. General study points: Vaccine recipients showed a spike-specific TCR breadth that was higher than in placebo recipients.

TCRdb's table, derived via immunoSEQ multiplex PCR, lists solely in-frame clones and lacks some. The profile shows about 350,000 clones, about 85% of them singletons. A word on this clone: No antigen is known for it.

Treatment noted: 15 to 20 received Ad26.COV2.S at low or high dose, single or two shots; about 5 received placebo; per-sample allocation not given. Following the first vaccine or placebo injection, samples were taken on day 63. V dropped 5 bases and J dropped 0 bases, with 17 bases sitting between them. Germline V gene lookup returns CDR1 MNHEY and CDR2 SMNVEV (reference sequence). The CDR3 sequence is 16 residues long. This chain connects TRBV27 to TRBJ2-7; no reliable D call. This receptor was taken from a person between 18 and 60 years old who received the Ad26.COV2.S COVID-19 vaccine or a placebo. Sequences were derived from peripheral blood, sampled in a trial of Ad26.COV2.S vaccine versus placebo. The CDR3 loop is CASSKSLSSSSYEQYF. In nucleotides, the CDR3 is TGTGCCAGCAGTAAAAGCCTATCCAGTAGCTCCTACGAGCAGTACTTC.